The rows below give T cell receptor beta chains drawn from one sample of a study of early T cells in non-severe SARS-CoV-2 infection. One entry per CDR3 protein results from TCRdb running MiXCR on the 5' RACE reads. Here the sample spans more than 90,000 distinct CDR3 sequences, approximately 9.9% being singletons. What was sequenced was whole blood. These TCRs come from an adult who was a healthcare worker with PCR-confirmed SARS-CoV-2 infection or an uninfected control (not recorded which). The CDR3 runs from the conserved cysteine through the conserved F or W.

v_gene,CDR3aa
TRBV10-3,CAISEVLAGGETQYF
TRBV6-1,CASSLRTDYYGYTF
TRBV5-1,CASSLEAGNTEAFF
TRBV19,CASSPGTGFYQPQHF
TRBV5-1,CASSLARGNYGYTF
TRBV14,CASSQVGPGQGMDEQFF
TRBV28,CASSLPLTGGLTDTQYF
TRBV7-9,CASSLGGGWENIQYF
TRBV28,CVSRYSRVPYEQYF
TRBV20-1,CSAARQGNPSQPQHF
TRBV12-3/TRBV12-4,CASSPLAEQPQHF
TRBV10-3,CAISESGAYTDTQYF
TRBV18,CASSPPGTGFYEQYF
TRBV6-5,CASSYSSRINQPQHF
TRBV20-1,CSADREGRGNEQFF
TRBV10-3,CAIRLAEDPYNEQFF
TRBV5-1,CASSLDRGQPQHF
TRBV19,CASRGHSPRSNQPQHF
TRBV29-1,CSVEETEDQPQHF
TRBV20-1,CSAGQSSYEQYF